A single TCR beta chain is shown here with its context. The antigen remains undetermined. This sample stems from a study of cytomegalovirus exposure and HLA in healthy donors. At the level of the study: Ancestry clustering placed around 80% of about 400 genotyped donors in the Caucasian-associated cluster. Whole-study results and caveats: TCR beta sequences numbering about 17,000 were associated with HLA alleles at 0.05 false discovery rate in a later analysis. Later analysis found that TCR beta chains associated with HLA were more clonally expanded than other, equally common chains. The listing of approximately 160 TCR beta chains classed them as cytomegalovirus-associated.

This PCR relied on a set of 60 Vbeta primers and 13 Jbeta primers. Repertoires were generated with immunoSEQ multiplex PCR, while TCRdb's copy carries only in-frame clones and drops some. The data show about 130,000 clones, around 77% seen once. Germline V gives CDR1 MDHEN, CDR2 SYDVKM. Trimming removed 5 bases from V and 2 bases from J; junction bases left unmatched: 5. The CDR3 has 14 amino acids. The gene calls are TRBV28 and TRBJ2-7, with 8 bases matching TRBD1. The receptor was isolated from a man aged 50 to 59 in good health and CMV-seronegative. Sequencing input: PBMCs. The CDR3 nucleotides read TGTGCCAGCAGTCGACAGGGGAGTACCTACGAGCAGTACTTC. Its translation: CASSRQGSTYEQYF.